The 29 T cell receptor beta chains below all came from one sample that was sequenced in a study of radiation and T cells in renal cell carcinoma. Time point noted: baseline pretreatment blood. Treatment meaning: 15 Gy SBRT to primary tumor, nephrectomy 4 weeks later. This table comes from immunoSEQ multiplex PCR, and its TCRdb copy is limited to in-frame clones, with some not included. This sample has 100,000 to 150,000 clones; roughly 80% occur once, and the top ten carry approximately 3%. This specimen was blood, taken from a patient whose treatment included radiotherapy and nephrectomy. The receptors shown here come from a woman in her sixties or seventies with renal cell carcinoma.

This clone was detected a few times. The chain links TRBV5-1 to TRBJ1-2; tentatively, D is TRBD1 (5 bases). The CDR3 is 14 residues long. The ends were cut back, 7 bases at V and 4 bases at J, with 17 bases in the middle. Germline CDR1 SGHRS, CDR2 YFSETQ. The CDR3 bases are TGCGCCAGCGGGTTGGGTGAGGGACCCTATGGCTACACCTTC. Its protein is CASGLGEGPYGYTF.

The V and J genes are TRBV19 and TRBJ1-1, with no clear D. CDR3 length: 16 amino acids. V lost 0 bases and J lost 3, with 14 bases in between. The germline V gene encodes CDR1 LNHDA and CDR2 SQIVND (reference sequence). CDR3 protein: CASSIDRGLGDTEAFF. Written as DNA, the CDR3 is TGTGCCAGTAGTATAGATCGAGGGTTGGGAGACACTGAAGCTTTCTTT.

This rearrangement joins TRBV28 to TRBJ2-7; 8 nucleotides match TRBD1. Germline values: CDR1 MDHEN, CDR2 SYDVKM. V lost 5 bases and J lost 8; bases outside the gene matches: 5. The CDR3 has 12 amino acids. CDR3 bases: TGTGCCAGCAGTCTCGGACAGGGCCAGCAGTACTTC. Protein product: CASSLGQGQQYF. The variable domain in full, completed from reference TRBV28 and TRBJ2-7, reads DVKVTQSSRYLVKRTGEKVFLECVQDMDHENMFWYRQDPGLGLRLIYFSYDVKMKEKGDIPEGYSVSREKKERFSLILESASTNQTSMYLCASSLGQGQQYFGPGTRLTVT.

The chain combines TRBV7-2 with TRBJ1-1; D remains ambiguous. The CDR3 spans 11 residues. Germline CDR1 is SGHTA and CDR2 is FQGNSA. V was trimmed by 2 bases and J by 8 bases, leaving 6 bases between them. The CDR3 loop is CASSLSWEAFF. In nucleotides, the CDR3 is TGTGCCAGCAGCTTAAGTTGGGAAGCTTTCTTT.

The chain joins TRBV7-9 to TRBJ1-2; no definite D call. The V end was cut by 5 bases, the J end by 10 bases, with 11 bases between. The CDR3 has 11 residues. Germline lookup yields CDR1 SEHNR and CDR2 FQNEAQ (reference sequence). The chain's CDR3 is CASSRGLHYTF. For the CDR3, the DNA is TGTGCCAGCAGCCGCGGGCTTCACTACACCTTC.

The chain has TRBV4-1 and TRBJ2-6; D possibly corresponds to TRBD1 (5 bases). The CDR3 runs to 19 residues. Between the trimmed V and J ends, which lost 0 bases and 3 bases, there was a span of 18 bases. Per the germline V gene, CDR1 is MGHRA and CDR2 is YSYEKL. The CDR3 is CASSQDGRVKGFGANVLTF. The CDR3 nucleotides read TGCGCCAGCAGCCAAGATGGCAGGGTTAAGGGTTTTGGGGCCAACGTCCTGACTTTC.

J is TRBJ1-3 and V is TRBV30, with 9 bases matching TRBD1. This CDR3 comprises 20 residues. The J segment lost 0 bases and the V segment lost 2 bases, leaving 17 bases of the junction unmatched. Germline V gene sequence: CDR1 GTSNPN, CDR2 SVGIG (reference sequence). CDR3 sequence (DNA): TGTGCCTGGAGTCCCGTTCCCGGAACAGGGGGCTTCCCCTCTGGAAACACCATATATTTT. The encoded protein is CAWSPVPGTGGFPSGNTIYF.

The chain joins TRBV9 to TRBJ2-7, with 10 positions matching TRBD2. V shed 3 bases, J shed 7 bases, and the junction held 7 bases outside the gene matches. There are 14 residues in the CDR3. Germline CDR1 SGDLS, CDR2 YYNGEE. For the CDR3, the DNA is TGTGCCAGCAGCGGGACTAGCGGTGCTGGGGAGCAGTACTTC. This encodes CASSGTSGAGEQYF. Using reference TRBV9 and TRBJ2-7 for the parts outside the CDR3, the full variable domain is DSGVTQTPKHLITATGQRVTLRCSPRSGDLSVYWYQQSLDQGLQFLIQYYNGEERAKGNILERFSAQQFPDLHSELNLSSLELGDSALYFCASSGTSGAGEQYFGPGTRLTVT.

The V call is TRBV6-1, the J call TRBJ1-5; 9 positions agree with TRBD1. Germline values: CDR1 MNHNS, CDR2 SASEGT. V dropped 3 bases and J dropped 7; count of bases not matched to a gene: 4. CDR3 length: 14 residues. The CDR3 reads CASSDYRGQQPQHF. The CDR3 nucleotides read TGTGCCAGCAGTGATTACAGGGGGCAACAGCCCCAGCATTTT.

The V gene is TRBV29-1, the J gene TRBJ1-4; 9 nucleotides line up with TRBD1. There are 12 residues in the CDR3. The germline V gene encodes CDR1 SQVTM and CDR2 ANQGSEA. Trimming removed 7 bases from V and 8 bases from J; junction bases left unmatched: 5. The CDR3 is CSAGTGPEKLFF. The DNA for the CDR3 is TGCAGCGCCGGGACAGGGCCCGAAAAACTGTTTTTT.

This sequence joins TRBV18 and TRBJ2-2, with TRBD1 identical over 8 bases. V was clipped by 3 bases and J by 1 base; unmatched bases: 4. The CDR3 runs 16 residues. In germline, CDR1 is KGHSH, CDR2 LQKENI. The CDR3 nucleotides read TGTGCCAGCTCACCGGTCGGGACAGGGAACACCGGGGAGCTGTTTTTT. It encodes CASSPVGTGNTGELFF.

CDR3 residues: CASSQDRPQGGRGAFF. The CDR3 DNA follows: TGTGCCAGCAGCCAAGATAGGCCACAGGGGGGAAGGGGAGCTTTCTTT. The genes are TRBV4-2 and TRBJ1-1, with TRBD1 identical over 8 bases. The V gene end was trimmed by 0 bases and the J gene end by 10 bases; junction bases not matched to a gene: 13. This CDR3 region has 16 residues. Germline V CDR1 and CDR2: LGHNA, YNFKEQ.

This chain links TRBV5-4 with TRBJ2-3; 12 bases align to TRBD2. Germline V gene sequence: CDR1 SGHNT, CDR2 YYREEE (reference sequence). The CDR3 runs to 18 residues. J gave up 5 bases and V 0 bases, and 10 bases lay outside the gene matches. The CDR3 sequence is CASSLAPLAGGPIDTQYF. The CDR3 DNA follows: TGTGCCAGCAGCTTGGCTCCCCTAGCGGGGGGGCCAATAGATACGCAGTATTTT.

V is TRBV18 and J is TRBJ2-7, with TRBD1 matching 8 bases. The CDR3 extends over 15 amino acids. V trimming: 3 bases; J trimming: 4 bases; junction bases outside the gene matches: 8. In germline, CDR1 is KGHSH, CDR2 LQKENI. CDR3 bases: TGTGCCAGCTCACCCGGGACAGGTGCCAATTACGAGCAGTACTTC. This gives the protein CASSPGTGANYEQYF.

The chain has TRBV29-1 and TRBJ2-7, with 11 bases aligning to TRBD2. There are 14 residues in the CDR3. The germline V gene encodes CDR1 SQVTM and CDR2 ANQGSEA. V lost 6 bases and J lost 4; bases outside the gene matches: 8. This CDR3 reads CSVLTSGSPYEQYF. The CDR3 DNA is TGCAGCGTGCTAACTAGCGGGAGTCCGTACGAGCAGTACTTC.

The chain is built from TRBV2 and TRBJ1-4, with D unresolved. CDR1 is SNHLY, CDR2 FYNNEI, per germline. Trimming pared 8 bases from V and 8 bases from J, leaving 18 bases between. There are 14 residues in the CDR3. CDR3 sequence reads: CASLQEALGEKLFF. The CDR3 DNA reads as TGTGCCAGCCTCCAAGAGGCCCTGGGGGAAAAACTGTTTTTT.

The chain carries TRBV19 and TRBJ1-1; 8 nucleotides line up with TRBD1. With V trimmed by 1 base and J by 1 base, 2 bases remained unmatched. CDR1 is LNHDA and CDR2 is SQIVND in the germline V gene (reference sequence). This CDR3 contains 15 residues. The CDR3 here is CASSIGGTGNTEAFF. CDR3 DNA sequence: TGTGCCAGTAGTATAGGTGGGACAGGGAACACTGAAGCTTTCTTT.

The chain recombines TRBV28 with TRBJ2-3; D may correspond to TRBD1 or TRBD2 (6 bases each). CDR3 length: 15 amino acids. Trimming removed 3 bases at V and 2 bases at J, with 12 bases between. Germline lookup yields CDR1 MDHEN and CDR2 SYDVKM. Here the CDR3 DNA reads TGTGCCAGCAGTTTTAGGGGGGACGTCACAGATACGCAGTATTTT. Its protein product is CASSFRGDVTDTQYF.

This clone was counted between two and nine times. This sequence joins TRBV10-3 and TRBJ1-4; D possibly corresponds to TRBD1 (5 bases). CDR3 length: 16 amino acids. Germline CDR1 reads ENHRY; CDR2 reads SYGVKD. Deletions cut 0 bases from V and 6 bases from J, with 14 bases between. CDR3 coding DNA: TGTGCCATCAGTGAGTCGAAGGGACGGCCCGATGAAAAACTGTTTTTT. Residues: CAISESKGRPDEKLFF.

In its sample, this clone was seen once. The J gene is TRBJ2-1, the V gene TRBV15; no firm D call. This CDR3 contains 15 residues. Trimming shortened V by 4 bases and J by 0 bases, and 10 bases separated the two germline ends. CDR1 LNHNV and CDR2 YYDKDF come from the germline V gene (reference sequence). The CDR3 sequence: CATSNSRSSYNEQFF. The CDR3 region has the DNA TGTGCCACCAGCAATAGTCGGAGCTCCTACAATGAGCAGTTCTTC.

This chain joins TRBV27 and TRBJ2-2, with a possible D match to TRBD1 (6 bases). This CDR3 region has 15 residues. Trimming took off 3 bases at V and 1 base at J, with 9 bases between the two ends. The germline V gene encodes CDR1 MNHEY and CDR2 SMNVEV (reference sequence). CDR3 coding DNA: TGTGCCAGCAGTTTGTTGGGACAGAACACCGGGGAGCTGTTTTTT. Translating it yields CASSLLGQNTGELFF.

The V and J genes are TRBV5-4 and TRBJ1-2; 7 bases map to TRBD1. The germline gives CDR1 SGHNT, CDR2 YYREEE (reference sequence). V shed 3 bases and J 2 bases; nucleotides not matched to a gene: 7. This CDR3 comprises 15 residues. CDR3 sequence reads: CASSSPMTGNYGYTF. The CDR3 DNA sequence: TGTGCCAGCAGCTCCCCGATGACAGGGAACTATGGCTACACCTTC. The whole variable domain, filled in from reference TRBV5-4 and TRBJ1-2, reads ETGVTQSPTHLIKTRGQQVTLRCSSQSGHNTVSWYQQALGQGPQFIFQYYREEENGRGNFPPRFSGLQFPNYSSELNVNALELDDSALYLCASSSPMTGNYGYTFGSGTRLTVV.

J is TRBJ1-3 and V is TRBV7-9; D gene uncertain. Deletions cut 2 bases from V and 2 bases from J, with 13 bases between. The germline CDR1 and CDR2 sequences are SEHNR and FQNEAQ (reference sequence). The CDR3 consists of 16 residues. This chain's CDR3 is CASSLSASNPGNTIYF. In DNA, the CDR3 is TGTGCCAGCAGCTTATCGGCCTCCAACCCTGGAAACACCATATATTTT. Using reference TRBV7-9 and TRBJ1-3 for the parts outside the CDR3, the full variable domain is DTGVSQNPRHKITKRGQNVTFRCDPISEHNRLYWYRQTLGQGPEFLTYFQNEAQLEKSRLLSDRFSAERPKGSFSTLEIQRTEQGDSAMYLCASSLSASNPGNTIYFGEGSWLTVV.

The gene calls are TRBV5-4 and TRBJ2-1; a possible D gene is TRBD1 (5 bases). Germline V gene sequence: CDR1 SGHNT, CDR2 YYREEE (reference sequence). Trimming took off 0 bases at V and 5 bases at J, with 12 bases between the two ends. There are 15 residues in the CDR3. CDR3 in DNA: TGTGCCAGCAGCTTGGGCAGGGCGAGTAACAATGAGCAGTTCTTC. Its protein is CASSLGRASNNEQFF.

This chain links TRBV9 with TRBJ1-3, with D possibly being TRBD1 (5 bases). CDR1 SGDLS and CDR2 YYNGEE come from the germline V gene. This CDR3 region has 17 residues. Trimming removed 4 bases at V and 2 bases at J, with 19 bases between. CDR3 coding DNA: TGTGCCAGCAGCCCCAGAATCCGACAGTTCACTGGAAACACCATATATTTT. It yields the protein CASSPRIRQFTGNTIYF. The full variable domain, rest sourced from reference TRBV9 and TRBJ1-3, is DSGVTQTPKHLITATGQRVTLRCSPRSGDLSVYWYQQSLDQGLQFLIQYYNGEERAKGNILERFSAQQFPDLHSELNLSSLELGDSALYFCASSPRIRQFTGNTIYFGEGSWLTVV.

The genes are TRBV21-1 and TRBJ1-4. TRBV21-1 is termed a pseudogene. CDR3 length: 18 amino acids. CDR3 region: CASSKGPREDEKNEKLFF. DNA for the CDR3: TGTGCCAGCAGCAAAGGGCCCCGAGAAGATGAAAAGAATGAAAAACTGTTTTTT.

This chain links TRBV15 with TRBJ1-2, with D hard to call. The V gene lost 0 bases and the J gene lost 7 bases, with 9 bases spanning the gap. This CDR3 comprises 13 residues. The V gene's germline CDR1 is LNHNV and CDR2 YYDKDF (reference sequence). CDR3 sequence reads: CATSRDVVGGYTF. CDR3 DNA: TGTGCCACCAGCAGAGACGTGGTTGGTGGCTACACCTTC.

Here the CDR3 reads CASSPFRQGESSTDTQYF. CDR3 DNA sequence: TGTGCCAGCTCCCCTTTCAGACAGGGAGAGAGTAGTACAGATACGCAGTATTTT. The rearrangement links TRBV18 to TRBJ2-3; 7 nucleotides align to TRBD1. The CDR3 sequence is 18 residues long. CDR1 and CDR2 (germline): KGHSH, LQKENI. J lost 3 bases, V lost 6 bases, and 18 bases had no gene match.

The chain carries TRBV7-9 and TRBJ1-1; the match to TRBD1 covers 8 bases. V lost 1 base and J lost 8; bases outside the gene matches: 6. CDR3 length: 14 amino acids. CDR1 is SEHNR and CDR2 is FQNEAQ in the germline V gene (reference sequence). Here the CDR3 reads CASSLDRGVPEAFF. The DNA of the CDR3 is TGTGCCAGCAGCTTAGACAGGGGGGTACCAGAAGCTTTCTTT.